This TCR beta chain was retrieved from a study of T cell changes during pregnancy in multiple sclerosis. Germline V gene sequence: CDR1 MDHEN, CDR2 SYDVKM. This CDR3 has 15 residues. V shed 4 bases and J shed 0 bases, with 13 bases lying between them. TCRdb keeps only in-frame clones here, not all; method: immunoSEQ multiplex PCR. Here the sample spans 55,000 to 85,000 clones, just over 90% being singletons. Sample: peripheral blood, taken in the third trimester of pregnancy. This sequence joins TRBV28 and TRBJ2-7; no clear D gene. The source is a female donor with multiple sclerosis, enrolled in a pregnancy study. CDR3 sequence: CASSWAQVSSYEQYF. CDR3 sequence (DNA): TGTGCCAGCAGTTGGGCTCAGGTGAGCTCCTACGAGCAGTACTTC.